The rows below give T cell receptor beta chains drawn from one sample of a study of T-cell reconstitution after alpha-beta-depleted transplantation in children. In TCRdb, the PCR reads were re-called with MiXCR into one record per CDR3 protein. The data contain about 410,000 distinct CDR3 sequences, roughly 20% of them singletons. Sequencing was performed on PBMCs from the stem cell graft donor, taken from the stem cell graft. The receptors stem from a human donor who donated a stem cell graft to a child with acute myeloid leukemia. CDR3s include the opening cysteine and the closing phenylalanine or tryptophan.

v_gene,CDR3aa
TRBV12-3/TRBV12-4,CAIRDLFGGTGELFF
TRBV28,CASSRKSYGYTF
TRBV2,CASSESLRTVTHLAKNIQYF
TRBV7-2,CASSLGFSTDTQYF
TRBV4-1,CASSRADRGWDEQYF
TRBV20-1,CSAQRQAEETQYF
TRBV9,CASSVGSSGRTNNEQFF
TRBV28,CAARESTYEQYF
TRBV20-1,CSAHLMTGGLETQYF
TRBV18,CASSPDDRSSYNEQFF
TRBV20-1,CSASGTEGNQPQHF
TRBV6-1,CAAGTKTPYEQYF
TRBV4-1,CASSKSGGSGNTIYF
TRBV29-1,CSVEDLQASTDTQYF
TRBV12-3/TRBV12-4,CATARASGSYEQYF
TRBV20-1,CSAERDETQYF
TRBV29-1,CSVAEGLSFTDTQYF
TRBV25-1,CASSPNGTLQSSYNEQFF
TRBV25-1,CASSTTSGRLDEQFF
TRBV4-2,CASSQEGVTRRDEQYF
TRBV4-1,CASSRLAGAQHNEQFF
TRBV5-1,CASSLTSSGTGDRVF
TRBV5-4,CASSLWDSYNEQFF
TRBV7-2,CASSLPGAIYEQYF
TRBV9,CASSASSVAGANVLTF
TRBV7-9,CASSLVQGAHTEAFF
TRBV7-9,CASSPMAGDQFF
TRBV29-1,CSVQDREILHF
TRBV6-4,CASSDSETGGNEQFF
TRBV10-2,CASSEEAEPYNEQFF
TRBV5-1,CASSFRRDTQYF
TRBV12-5,CASGLVGVGYTF
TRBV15,CATSSRGLAGGASIYNEQFF
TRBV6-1,CASSRMWVQGGSTDTQYF
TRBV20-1,CSARVTDQPQHF